This record concerns one TCR beta chain sequence. Its antigen is unknown. These data belong to a study of T-cell reconstitution after alpha-beta-depleted transplantation in children. Overall study findings and caveats: The origin of high day-60 TCRbeta diversity in some patients lay in surviving recipient T cells and thymic progenitors. At the one-year point after transplant, T-cell counts and TCRbeta diversity were found to come mostly from T cells that had been newly produced. Expanded graft clones numbering several hundred reportedly gave rise to alpha-beta T cells about two months after transplant.

CDR3 length: 13 residues. The germline CDR1 and CDR2 sequences are MNHNS and SASEGT. V lost 8 bases to trimming and J lost 3 bases, with 12 bases between them. The library targeted TCRbeta and was prepared with unique molecular identifiers. TCRdb independently ran MiXCR on the PCR reads; one entry per CDR3 protein. The sample consists of about 580,000 distinct CDR3 sequences, roughly 23% of them appearing once. The chain combines TRBV6-1 with TRBJ2-3; D perhaps matches TRBD1 (5 bases). This clonotype originated in a boy in the first two years of life who had a stem cell transplant for acute myeloid leukemia, so the T cells may come from the graft donor. The sample here was PBMCs, mostly from graft donor cells, taken 360 days after TCRalphabeta/CD19-depleted stem cell transplant. The CDR3 DNA follows: TGTGCCAGCCACAGGCAAAGGACAGATACGCAGTATTTT. Translating it yields CASHRQRTDTQYF.